The 22 T cell receptor beta chains reported below all come from one sample, sequenced in a study of immune evolution from preneoplasia to lung adenocarcinoma (dated by TCRdb to the early 2020s). Receptors were amplified or captured by the immunoSEQ multiplex PCR assay. This immuneACCESS table, as held by TCRdb, lists in-frame sequences with V and J called but not all clones. Of the missing ones, under half trace to an unresolved V gene in checked studies; the others have no known cause. The sample table holds about 5,900 clones, of which around 78% were seen once. Jointly, the top ten make up under 9.5% of the sample. The sequenced material came from FFPE lung adenocarcinoma in situ tissue. The cell subset or site label of this sample denotes: preinvasive adenocarcinoma in situ (AIS). The receptors here all came from a donor older than 65 with lung adenocarcinoma.

The chain couples TRBV18 to TRBJ2-7, with TRBD1 identical over 7 bases. The CDR3 loop spans 14 amino acids. V shed 3 bases, J shed 5 bases, and the junction held 7 bases outside the gene matches. The germline gives CDR1 KGHSH, CDR2 LQKENI. Here the CDR3 DNA reads TGTGCCAGCTCACCTCTGACAGGGCGGAACGAGCAGTACTTC. It translates to CASSPLTGRNEQYF.

The chain combines TRBV5-1 with TRBJ1-1; the D is unclear. V lost 5 bases and J 6 bases, leaving 11 bases between the germline ends. CDR3 length: 12 residues. Germline V gene data show CDR1 as SGHRS and CDR2 as YFSETQ. The CDR3 region is CASRSDLPEAFF. DNA for the CDR3: TGCGCCAGCAGGTCCGACCTCCCTGAAGCTTTCTTT.

The chain carries TRBV18 and TRBJ1-6, with D hard to call. The CDR3 is 14 residues long. V was cut by 3 bases and J by 8 bases, with 11 bases left in between. The germline gives CDR1 KGHSH, CDR2 LQKENI. DNA of the CDR3: TGTGCCAGCTCACCTTGGGCAGGAGATTCACCCCTCCACTTT. Protein: CASSPWAGDSPLHF. The variable domain in full, completed from reference TRBV18 and TRBJ1-6, reads NAGVMQNPRHLVRRRGQEARLRCSPMKGHSHVYWYRQLPEEGLKFMVYLQKENIIDESGMPKERFSAEFPKEGPSILRIQQVVRGDSAAYFCASSPWAGDSPLHFGNGTRLTVT.

The DNA of the CDR3 is TGTGCCAGCAGAAGACAGGCCGCAATGTCCTTCTACGAGCAGTACTTC. This codes for CASRRQAAMSFYEQYF. The V and J genes are TRBV6-6 and TRBJ2-7, with D tentatively TRBD1 (6 bases). The V gene lost 6 bases and the J gene lost 3 bases, with 21 bases spanning the gap. CDR1 is MNHNY and CDR2 is SVGAGI in the germline V gene (reference sequence). CDR3 size: 16 residues.

The chain couples TRBV28 to TRBJ1-2, with TRBD1 as a possible D gene (5 bases). From germline, CDR1 is MDHEN and CDR2 SYDVKM. This CDR3 contains 13 residues. V was trimmed by 7 bases and J by 7 bases, leaving 16 bases between them. For the CDR3, the DNA is TGTGCCAGCAACAACCCCGGGACCTTTGGCTACACCTTC. As protein: CASNNPGTFGYTF.

The chain uses TRBV19 and TRBJ1-2; the D gene is possibly TRBD1 (5 bases). V was pared by 2 bases and J by 0 bases, with 10 bases between. The germline gives CDR1 LNHDA, CDR2 SQIVND (reference sequence). The CDR3 spans 15 residues. CDR3 DNA sequence: TGTGCCAGTAGTATAAGGGGAAATACTAACTATGGCTACACCTTC. This encodes CASSIRGNTNYGYTF.

This chain uses TRBV5-8 with TRBJ1-3, with 8 bases identical to TRBD1. This CDR3 is 15 amino acids long. The V and J ends lost 2 bases and 0 bases, in that order; junction bases with no gene match: 1. Germline CDR1 reads SGHTS; CDR2 reads YDEGEE. For the CDR3, the DNA is TGTGCCAGCAGCTTACAGGGGGGCTCTGGAAACACCATATATTTT. Amino acid sequence: CASSLQGGSGNTIYF.

This clone appeared once. The J gene is TRBJ2-6, the V gene TRBV6-4, with TRBD1 identical over 9 bases. Germline V gives CDR1 MRHNA, CDR2 SNTAGT. The length of the CDR3 is 16 residues. V shed 5 bases, J shed 3 bases, and the junction held 5 bases outside the gene matches. This chain's CDR3 is CASSPGTGIGANVLTF. The CDR3 coding sequence is TGTGCCAGCAGTCCCGGGACAGGGATTGGGGCCAACGTCCTGACTTTC.

The chain links TRBV28 to TRBJ1-2, with a weak D call TRBD1 (6 bases). Trimming stripped 3 bases from V and 1 base from J, with 12 bases between. The CDR3 is 15 residues long. CDR1 and CDR2 from the germline V gene are MDHEN and SYDVKM. CDR3: CASSLGGLFNYGYTF. The CDR3 DNA follows: TGTGCCAGCAGTTTGGGGGGCTTATTTAACTATGGCTACACCTTC.

This clone showed up just a few times. The chain uses TRBV9 and TRBJ1-5, with 9 nucleotides matching TRBD1. V shed 2 bases, J shed 2 bases, and the junction held 2 bases outside the gene matches. The germline V gene has CDR1 SGDLS and CDR2 YYNGEE. This CDR3 has 15 residues. The CDR3 is CASSVGQGGNQPQHF. DNA for the CDR3: TGTGCCAGCAGCGTGGGACAGGGTGGCAATCAGCCCCAGCATTTT.

The genes are TRBV11-2 and TRBJ2-3, with D unclear. Looked up from germline, CDR1 is SGHAT and CDR2 is FQNNGV. This CDR3 comprises 13 residues. Trimming shortened V by 3 bases and J by 2 bases, and 6 bases separated the two germline ends. CDR3: CASSFPLTDTQYF. CDR3 bases: TGTGCCAGCAGCTTTCCCCTCACAGATACGCAGTATTTT.

The genes are TRBV18 and TRBJ2-5; tentatively, D is TRBD1 (6 bases). The CDR3 runs to 13 residues. With 8 bases removed from V and 0 bases from J, the gap between germline ends came to 10 bases. CDR1 and CDR2 from the germline V gene are KGHSH and LQKENI. The CDR3 nucleotides are TGTGCCAGCCTGGGGACAAACCAAGAGACCCAGTACTTC. Translation gives CASLGTNQETQYF.

The chain couples TRBV6-1 to TRBJ2-5, with 12 bases identical to TRBD2. CDR1 and CDR2 (germline): MNHNS, SASEGT. V shed 4 bases and J 4 bases; nucleotides not matched to a gene: 7. There are 16 residues in the CDR3. The CDR3 DNA follows: TGTGCCAGCAGTGGGCTAGCGGGGGGGCCGGGAGAGACCCAGTACTTC. Encoded protein: CASSGLAGGPGETQYF.

The gene calls are TRBV4-1 and TRBJ1-5; D perhaps matches TRBD1 (6 bases). CDR1 and CDR2 (germline): MGHRA, YSYEKL. This CDR3 has 17 residues. V gave up 1 base and J gave up 7 bases, with 20 bases separating them. The CDR3 sequence: CASSQGGTGMIGQPQHF. The DNA for the CDR3 is TGCGCCAGCAGCCAAGGGGGAACAGGGATGATTGGGCAGCCCCAGCATTTT.

V is TRBV9 and J is TRBJ1-1; possible D gene TRBD1, 5 bases. Per the germline V gene, CDR1 is SGDLS and CDR2 is YYNGEE. The CDR3 runs to 15 residues. Trimming left V 2 bases short and J 6 bases short, with 17 bases between. The CDR3 coding sequence is TGTGCCAGCAGCGTCTCAGAGGGGCGAGTCGCTGAAGCTTTCTTT. Encoded protein: CASSVSEGRVAEAFF. Complete variable domain (other parts from reference TRBV9 and TRBJ1-1): DSGVTQTPKHLITATGQRVTLRCSPRSGDLSVYWYQQSLDQGLQFLIQYYNGEERAKGNILERFSAQQFPDLHSELNLSSLELGDSALYFCASSVSEGRVAEAFFGQGTRLTVV.

The chain couples TRBV30 to TRBJ2-7; D is unresolved. This CDR3 has 13 amino acids. Germline assignment: CDR1 GTSNPN and CDR2 SVGIG (reference sequence). V gave up 5 bases and J gave up 0 bases, with 11 bases separating them. CDR3 coding DNA: TGTGCCTGGGTCCGCTCTAGCTCCTACGAGCAGTACTTC. This encodes CAWVRSSSYEQYF.

The chain is built from TRBV4-1 and TRBJ2-1, with TRBD2 as a possible D gene (7 bases). Per the germline V gene, CDR1 is MGHRA and CDR2 is YSYEKL. With 3 bases removed from V and 9 bases from J, the gap between germline ends came to 15 bases. This CDR3 spans 14 amino acids. CDR3 bases: TGCGCCAGCAGCCAGGCCCGGGGGGCGGCTGAGCAGTTCTTC. As protein: CASSQARGAAEQFF.

The chain combines TRBV7-9 with TRBJ1-2; D is uncertain. The CDR3 is 12 amino acids. CDR1 is SEHNR and CDR2 is FQNEAQ in the germline V gene (reference sequence). V shed 5 bases and J shed 5 bases, with 9 bases lying between them. The CDR3 is CASSLDTYGYTF. CDR3 nucleotide sequence: TGTGCCAGCAGCCTAGACACTTATGGCTACACCTTC.

V and J are TRBV2 and TRBJ2-1; D unresolved. The germline gives CDR1 SNHLY, CDR2 FYNNEI. CDR3 size: 17 residues. V lost 5 bases to trimming and J lost 4 bases, with 21 bases between them. The CDR3 DNA reads TGTGCCAGCAGTATTAAGTGGAGCAGGAGTACATACAATGAGCAGTTCTTC. Amino acids: CASSIKWSRSTYNEQFF.

This sequence joins TRBV5-1 and TRBJ2-7; 7 positions match TRBD1. Per the germline V gene, CDR1 is SGHRS and CDR2 is YFSETQ. The trim removed 7 bases at V and 6 bases at J, leaving 16 bases unmatched. This CDR3 is built from 15 residues. The CDR3 DNA follows: TGCGCCAGCGCCGAACAGGGGCAGGCGACGGGCGAGCAGTACTTC. Amino acids: CASAEQGQATGEQYF.

The rearrangement joins TRBV7-5 to TRBJ2-3; the table calls TRBD1, which could not be checked here. TRBV7-5 is a pseudogene. CDR3 length equals 15 residues. The CDR3 DNA follows: TGTGCCAGAAGCGGCGACAGGGGGAAGTTCAATACGCAGTATTTT. Translated, it gives CARSGDRGKFNTQYF.

J is TRBJ2-5 and V is TRBV15; 9 nucleotides line up with TRBD2. V dropped 0 bases and J dropped 5; count of bases not matched to a gene: 4. CDR1 is LNHNV, CDR2 YYDKDF, per germline (reference sequence). This CDR3 has 15 amino acids. The CDR3 nucleotides read TGTGCCACCAGCAGAGAGACTAGCGGCTCTGAGACCCAGTACTTC. It specifies CATSRETSGSETQYF.